The T cell receptor beta chain described here comes from a study of cytomegalovirus exposure and HLA in healthy donors. Trimming stripped 3 bases from V and 2 bases from J, with 16 bases between. Germline V gene data show CDR1 as KGHSH and CDR2 as LQKENI. The CDR3 length is 17 residues. A single count supports this clone. The antigen is not known. The study's findings and limits: The authors confirmed in vitro that a few CMV-associated chains were specific for CMV antigens. When the data were analyzed later, several of the most significant clusters appeared to be linked to common viral pathogens.

The study ran its PCR with 60 Vbeta and 13 Jbeta primers. Libraries were prepared by immunoSEQ multiplex PCR; TCRdb keeps only in-frame clonotypes and omits some of them. The table has some 100,000 clones, 75% to 80% seen once. The receptor's source is a woman between 40 and 50 years old in good health and CMV-seropositive. V and J are TRBV18 and TRBJ2-2; D gene uncertain. The sequenced material came from PBMCs. CDR3 sequence reads: CASSPETPAINTGELFF. The DNA for the CDR3 is TGTGCCAGCTCACCGGAGACTCCGGCAATTAACACCGGGGAGCTGTTTTTT.